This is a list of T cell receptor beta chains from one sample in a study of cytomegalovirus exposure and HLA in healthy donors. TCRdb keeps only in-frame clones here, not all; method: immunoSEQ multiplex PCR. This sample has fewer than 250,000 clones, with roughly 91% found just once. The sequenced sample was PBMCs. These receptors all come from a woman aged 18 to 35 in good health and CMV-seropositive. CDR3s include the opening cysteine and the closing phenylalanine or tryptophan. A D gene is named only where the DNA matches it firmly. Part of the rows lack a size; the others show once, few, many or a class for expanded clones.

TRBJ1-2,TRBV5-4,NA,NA,CASSFRDYGYTF
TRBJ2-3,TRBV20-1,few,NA,CSARENRGWYF
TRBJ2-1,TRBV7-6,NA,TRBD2,CASSLGSGGTAFGSYNEQFF
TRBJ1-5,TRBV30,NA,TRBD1,CAWGQGSHQPQHF
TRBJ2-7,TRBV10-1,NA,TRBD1,CASSDSGTGDYEQYF
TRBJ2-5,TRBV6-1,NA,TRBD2,CASSERGTSATQETQYF
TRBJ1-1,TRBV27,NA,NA,CASSAGFTEAFF
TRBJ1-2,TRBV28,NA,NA,CASSLSSAGDFNYGYTF
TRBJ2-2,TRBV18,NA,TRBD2,CASSPGLAGVGGELFF
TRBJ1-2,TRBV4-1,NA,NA,CASSQEEGRGFGYTF
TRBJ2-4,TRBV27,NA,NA,CASSFPFLAKNIQYF
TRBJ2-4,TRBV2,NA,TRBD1,CASRDRGGGIQYF
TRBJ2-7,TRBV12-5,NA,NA,CASGLVQASSYEQYF
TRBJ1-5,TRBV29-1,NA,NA,CSVEDQGAQHF
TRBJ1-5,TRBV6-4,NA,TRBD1,CASSDWAGGNQPQHF
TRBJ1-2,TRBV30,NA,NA,CAWSPRTDGYGYTF
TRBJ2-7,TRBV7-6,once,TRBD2,CAGETSRYEQYF
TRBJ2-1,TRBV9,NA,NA,CASSVYGKNNEQFF
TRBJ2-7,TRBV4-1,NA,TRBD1,CASSPPDRANREQYF
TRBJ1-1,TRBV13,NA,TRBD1,CASSSTTGGEKNTEAFF
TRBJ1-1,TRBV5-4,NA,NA,CASSLGSRAGEAFF
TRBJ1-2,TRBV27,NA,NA,CASRAAGRNNYGYTF